Following are 15 T cell receptor beta chains from one sample sequenced in a study of T cell responses to AZD1222 COVID-19 vaccine. Only in-frame clones appear in the TCRdb table, and some are missing; sequencing was by immunoSEQ multiplex PCR. The sample carries over 95,000 clones, around 89% recorded once. Sequencing used peripheral blood, obtained on day 0 of AZD1222 vaccination. Receptors were obtained from an adult in good health.

The chain recombines TRBV28 with TRBJ2-2, with 10 nucleotides matching TRBD1. CDR1 is MDHEN and CDR2 is SYDVKM in the germline V gene. With V trimmed by 4 bases and J by 4 bases, 3 bases remained unmatched. The CDR3 contains 15 residues. CDR3 loop: CASSSGQGGTGELFF. Written as DNA, the CDR3 is TGTGCCAGCAGTTCCGGACAGGGGGGCACCGGGGAGCTGTTTTTT.

This chain uses TRBV19 with TRBJ1-1; D not resolved. Looked up from germline, CDR1 is LNHDA and CDR2 is SQIVND (reference sequence). CDR3 length: 11 residues. V lost 3 bases and J 6 bases, leaving 5 bases between the germline ends. The CDR3: CASSIGAEAFF. The CDR3 nucleotides are TGTGCCAGTAGTATCGGGGCTGAAGCTTTCTTT.

The chain recombines TRBV18 with TRBJ2-5; D ambiguous. V dropped 2 bases and J dropped 11 bases, with 12 bases sitting between them. The CDR3 has 12 amino acids. Germline V CDR1 and CDR2: KGHSH, LQKENI. The chain's CDR3 is CASSPDGTIQYF. CDR3 sequence (DNA): TGTGCCAGCTCACCAGACGGAACAATACAGTACTTC.

This chain uses TRBV5-6 with TRBJ2-1; tentatively, D is TRBD2 (6 bases). Germline V CDR1 and CDR2: SGHDT, YYEEEE. The CDR3 is 12 residues long. V dropped 3 bases and J dropped 13 bases, with 14 bases sitting between them. CDR3: CASSWRAGRQFF. CDR3 nucleotide sequence: TGTGCCAGCAGCTGGAGGGCCGGGAGACAGTTCTTC.

The J gene is TRBJ1-2, the V gene TRBV7-9; D is possibly TRBD1 (6 bases). This CDR3 is 12 amino acids long. In germline, CDR1 is SEHNR, CDR2 FQNEAQ (reference sequence). Trimming stripped 8 bases from V and 8 bases from J, with 15 bases between. The CDR3 DNA reads as TGTGCCAGCGCCGAGGGGGTTTGGGGCTACACCTTC. It translates to CASAEGVWGYTF.

V usage is TRBV19 and J usage is TRBJ1-5; D unclear. CDR1 and CDR2 from the germline V gene are LNHDA and SQIVND (reference sequence). The CDR3 covers 12 residues. V lost 5 bases to trimming and J lost 11 bases, with 13 bases between them. The CDR3: CASSLGIWAQHF. The CDR3 DNA reads TGTGCCAGTAGTCTCGGGATTTGGGCCCAGCATTTT.

This chain links TRBV7-2 with TRBJ1-6; 7 bases align to TRBD1. Germline V gene lookup returns CDR1 SGHTA and CDR2 FQGNSA. This CDR3 is 14 amino acids long. The J segment lost 10 bases and the V segment lost 3 bases, leaving 6 bases of the junction unmatched. The DNA for the CDR3 is TGTGCCAGCAGCTTTAACAGGGGAGGCTCACCCCTCCACTTT. Protein sequence: CASSFNRGGSPLHF.

The rearrangement links TRBV19 to TRBJ1-2; 8 positions match TRBD1. Trimming removed 7 bases from V and 5 bases from J; junction bases left unmatched: 15. Germline values: CDR1 LNHDA, CDR2 SQIVND (reference sequence). The CDR3 runs 16 residues. CDR3 in DNA: TGTGCCAGTACCCTTGAGGTGGCAGGGGGCTGGTATGGCTACACCTTC. This gives the protein CASTLEVAGGWYGYTF.

This clone was seen a few times. V and J are TRBV28 and TRBJ2-3; weak D call: TRBD2 (7 bases). The V end lost 5 bases, the J end lost 7 bases, and 19 bases lay between the germline ends. The germline V gene encodes CDR1 MDHEN and CDR2 SYDVKM. This CDR3 is built from 15 residues. The CDR3 protein is CASSRGGGQGNTQYF. Written as DNA, the CDR3 is TGTGCCAGCAGTCGTGGCGGGGGCCAGGGGAATACGCAGTATTTT.

The chain employs TRBV9 and TRBJ1-5; no clear D. This CDR3 contains 15 residues. The germline V gene has CDR1 SGDLS and CDR2 YYNGEE. The ends were cut back, 3 bases at V and 0 bases at J, with 10 bases in the middle. The CDR3 DNA is TGTGCCAGCAGCGCGGACGGAAATAGCAATCAGCCCCAGCATTTT. Its protein is CASSADGNSNQPQHF.

The chain carries TRBV27 and TRBJ1-1; no clear D gene. Trimming removed 8 bases at V and 0 bases at J, with 10 bases between. The CDR3 contains 13 residues. CDR1 is MNHEY and CDR2 is SMNVEV in the germline V gene (reference sequence). CDR3 nucleotide sequence: TGTGCCAGCGGGCTCGGGCTGAACACTGAAGCTTTCTTT. The encoded protein is CASGLGLNTEAFF.

A few counts support this clone. The chain combines TRBV6-6 with TRBJ1-2, with D perhaps TRBD1 (5 bases). The CDR3 sequence is 14 residues long. V was clipped by 3 bases and J by 7 bases, with 15 bases between them. From germline, CDR1 is MNHNY and CDR2 SVGAGI (reference sequence). The CDR3 DNA follows: TGTGCCAGCAGTTATGGGGACCCATCGCGTGGCTACACCTTC. This translates into CASSYGDPSRGYTF.

The chain links TRBV7-2 to TRBJ2-3; 9 bases are shared with TRBD2. Germline V gene lookup returns CDR1 SGHTA and CDR2 FQGNSA. The CDR3 sequence is 15 residues long. The V gene end was trimmed by 1 base and the J gene end by 6 bases; junction bases not matched to a gene: 5. CDR3 in amino acids: CASSLGLAGRDTQYF. Written as DNA, the CDR3 is TGTGCCAGCAGCTTAGGGCTAGCGGGGCGGGATACGCAGTATTTT.

The chain links TRBV18 to TRBJ1-1; 12 positions match TRBD1. The germline V gene encodes CDR1 KGHSH and CDR2 LQKENI. The CDR3 consists of 14 residues. The V segment lost 3 bases and the J segment 7 bases; nucleotides outside the gene matches: 3. The CDR3 here is CASSPGQGAGEAFF. In DNA form, the CDR3 reads TGTGCCAGCTCACCGGGACAGGGGGCGGGTGAAGCTTTCTTT.

The rearrangement joins TRBV10-3 to TRBJ2-7; 14 bases agree with TRBD2. There are 14 residues in the CDR3. The trim removed 6 bases at V and 6 bases at J, leaving 4 bases unmatched. From germline, CDR1 is ENHRY and CDR2 SYGVKD. The CDR3 region is CAIREGLAGVEQYF. In DNA form, the CDR3 reads TGTGCCATCAGGGAGGGACTAGCGGGAGTCGAGCAGTACTTC.